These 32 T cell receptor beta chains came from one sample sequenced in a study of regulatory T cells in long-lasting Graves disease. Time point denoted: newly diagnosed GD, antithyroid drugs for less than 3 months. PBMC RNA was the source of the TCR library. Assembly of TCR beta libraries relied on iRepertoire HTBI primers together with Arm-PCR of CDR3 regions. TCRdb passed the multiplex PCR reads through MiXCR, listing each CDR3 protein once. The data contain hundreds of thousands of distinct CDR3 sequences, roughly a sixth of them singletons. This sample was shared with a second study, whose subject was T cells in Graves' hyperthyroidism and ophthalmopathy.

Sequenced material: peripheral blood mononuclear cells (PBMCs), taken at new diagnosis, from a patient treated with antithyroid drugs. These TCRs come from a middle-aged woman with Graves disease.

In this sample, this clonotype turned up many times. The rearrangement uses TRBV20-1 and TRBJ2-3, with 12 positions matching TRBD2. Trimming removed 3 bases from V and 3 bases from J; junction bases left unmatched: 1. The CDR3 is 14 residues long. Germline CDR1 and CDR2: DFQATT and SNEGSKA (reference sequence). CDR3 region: CSASLAGGTDTQYF. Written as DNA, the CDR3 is TGCAGTGCTAGCCTAGCGGGGGGGACAGATACGCAGTATTTT.

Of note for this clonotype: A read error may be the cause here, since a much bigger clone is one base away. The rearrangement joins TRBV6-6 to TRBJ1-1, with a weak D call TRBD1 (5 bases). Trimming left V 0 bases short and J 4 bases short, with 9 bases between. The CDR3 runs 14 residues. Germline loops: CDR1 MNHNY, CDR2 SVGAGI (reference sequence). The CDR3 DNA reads TGTGCCAGCAGTTACTCGGAGGGGACCACTGAAGCTTTCTTT. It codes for CASSYSEGTTEAFF.

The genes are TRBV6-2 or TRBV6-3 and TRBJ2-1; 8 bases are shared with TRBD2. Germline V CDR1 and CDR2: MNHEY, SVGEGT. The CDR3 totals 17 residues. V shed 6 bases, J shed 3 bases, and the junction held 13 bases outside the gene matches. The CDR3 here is CASRSRRGALLYNEQFF. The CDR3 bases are TGTGCCAGCAGGTCTCGGCGGGGGGCTCTACTCTACAATGAGCAGTTCTTC.

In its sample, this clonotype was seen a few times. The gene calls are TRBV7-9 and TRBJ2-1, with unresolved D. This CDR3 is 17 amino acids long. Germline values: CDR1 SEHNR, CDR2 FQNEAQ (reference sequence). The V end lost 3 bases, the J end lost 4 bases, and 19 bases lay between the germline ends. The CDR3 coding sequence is TGTGCCAGCAGCTTTCCACCAGGCTCCTCTCATTACAATGAGCAGTTCTTC. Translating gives CASSFPPGSSHYNEQFF. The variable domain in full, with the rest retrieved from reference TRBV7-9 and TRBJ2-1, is DTGVSQNPRHKITKRGQNVTFRCDPISEHNRLYWYRQTLGQGPEFLTYFQNEAQLEKSRLLSDRFSAERPKGSFSTLEIQRTEQGDSAMYLCASSFPPGSSHYNEQFFGPGTRLTVL.

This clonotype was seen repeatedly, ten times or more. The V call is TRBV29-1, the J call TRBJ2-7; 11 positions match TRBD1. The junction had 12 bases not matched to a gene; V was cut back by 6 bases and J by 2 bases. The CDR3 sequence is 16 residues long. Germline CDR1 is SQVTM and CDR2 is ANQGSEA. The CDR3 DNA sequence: TGCAGCGTCCGGACAGGGGGCAGTTTAAGGACCTACGAGCAGTACTTC. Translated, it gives CSVRTGGSLRTYEQYF.

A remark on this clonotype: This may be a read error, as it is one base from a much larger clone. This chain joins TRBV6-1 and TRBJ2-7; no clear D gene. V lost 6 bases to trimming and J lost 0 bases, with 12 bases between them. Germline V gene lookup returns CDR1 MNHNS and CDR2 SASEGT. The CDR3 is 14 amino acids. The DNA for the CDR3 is TGTGCCAGCAGGGCCGCAGGCATCTCCTACGAGCAGTACTTC. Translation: CASRAAGISYEQYF.

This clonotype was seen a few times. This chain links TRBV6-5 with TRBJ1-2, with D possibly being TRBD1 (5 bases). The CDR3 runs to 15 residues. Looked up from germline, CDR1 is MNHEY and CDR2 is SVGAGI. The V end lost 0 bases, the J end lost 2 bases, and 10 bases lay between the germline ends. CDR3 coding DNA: TGTGCCAGCAGTTACTCGAGGGCAGGGAACTATGGCTACACCTTC. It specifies CASSYSRAGNYGYTF.

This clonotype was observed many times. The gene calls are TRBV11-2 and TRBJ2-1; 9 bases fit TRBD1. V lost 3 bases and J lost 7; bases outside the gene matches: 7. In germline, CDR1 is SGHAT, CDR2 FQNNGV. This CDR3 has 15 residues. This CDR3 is CASSFLTGTGNEQFF. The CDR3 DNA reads TGTGCCAGCAGCTTCCTAACCGGGACAGGGAATGAGCAGTTCTTC.

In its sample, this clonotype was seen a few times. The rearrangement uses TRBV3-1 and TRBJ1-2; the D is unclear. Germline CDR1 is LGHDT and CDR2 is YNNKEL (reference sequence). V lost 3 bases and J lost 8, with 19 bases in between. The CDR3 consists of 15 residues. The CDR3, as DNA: TGTGCCAGCAGCCAGGCCTCCGGGATTCTTGGCGGCTACACCTTC. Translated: CASSQASGILGGYTF.

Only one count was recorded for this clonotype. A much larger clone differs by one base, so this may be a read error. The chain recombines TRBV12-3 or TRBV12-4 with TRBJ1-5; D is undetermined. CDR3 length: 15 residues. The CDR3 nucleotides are TGTGCCAGCAGTTTAAGTAACAGTTACAATCGGCCCCAGCATTTT. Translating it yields CASSLSNSYNRPQHF.

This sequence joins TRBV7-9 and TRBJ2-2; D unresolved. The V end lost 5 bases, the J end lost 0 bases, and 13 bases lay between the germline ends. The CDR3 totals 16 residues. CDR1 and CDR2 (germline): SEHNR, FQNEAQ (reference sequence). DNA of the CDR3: TGTGCCAGCAGCCCTAACAGCTGGGCGAACACCGGGGAGCTGTTTTTT. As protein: CASSPNSWANTGELFF.

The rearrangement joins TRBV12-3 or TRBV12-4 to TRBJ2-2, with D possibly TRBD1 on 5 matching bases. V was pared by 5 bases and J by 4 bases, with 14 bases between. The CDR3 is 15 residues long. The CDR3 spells CASSKTQGGTGELFF. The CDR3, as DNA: TGTGCCAGCAGTAAAACCCAGGGTGGCACCGGGGAGCTGTTTTTT.

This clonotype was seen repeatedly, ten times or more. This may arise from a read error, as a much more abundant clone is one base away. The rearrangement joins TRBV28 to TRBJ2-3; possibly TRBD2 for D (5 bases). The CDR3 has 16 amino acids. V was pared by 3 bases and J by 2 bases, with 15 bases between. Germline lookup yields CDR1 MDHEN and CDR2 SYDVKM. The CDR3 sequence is CASSFNLRAITDTQYF. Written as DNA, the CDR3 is TGTGCCAGCAGTTTTAATTTGAGGGCCATCACAGATACGCAGTATTTT.

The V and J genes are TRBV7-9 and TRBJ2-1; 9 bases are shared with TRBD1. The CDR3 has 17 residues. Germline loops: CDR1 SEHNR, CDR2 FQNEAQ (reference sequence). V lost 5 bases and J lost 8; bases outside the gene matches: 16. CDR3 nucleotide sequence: TGTGCCAGCAGCACAAGACCGGGACAGGGTAGGTCGCATGAGCAGTTCTTC. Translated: CASSTRPGQGRSHEQFF.

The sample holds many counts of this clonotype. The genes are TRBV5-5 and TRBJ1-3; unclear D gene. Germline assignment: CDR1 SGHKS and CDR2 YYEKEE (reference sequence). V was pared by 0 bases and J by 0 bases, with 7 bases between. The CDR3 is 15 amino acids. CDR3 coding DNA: TGTGCCAGCAGCTTGGGAACCTCCTCTGGAAACACCATATATTTT. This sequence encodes CASSLGTSSGNTIYF.

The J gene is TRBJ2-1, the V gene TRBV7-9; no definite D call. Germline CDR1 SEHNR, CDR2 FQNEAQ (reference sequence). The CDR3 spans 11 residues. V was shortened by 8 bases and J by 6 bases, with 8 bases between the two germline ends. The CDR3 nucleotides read TGTGCCAGCGGCAAAATCAATGAGCAGTTCTTC. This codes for CASGKINEQFF.

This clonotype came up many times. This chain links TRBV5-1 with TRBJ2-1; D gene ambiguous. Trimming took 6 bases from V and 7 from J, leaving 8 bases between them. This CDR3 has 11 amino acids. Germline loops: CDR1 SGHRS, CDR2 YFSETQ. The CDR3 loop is CASTPGNEQFF. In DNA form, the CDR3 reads TGCGCCAGCACTCCGGGTAATGAGCAGTTCTTC.

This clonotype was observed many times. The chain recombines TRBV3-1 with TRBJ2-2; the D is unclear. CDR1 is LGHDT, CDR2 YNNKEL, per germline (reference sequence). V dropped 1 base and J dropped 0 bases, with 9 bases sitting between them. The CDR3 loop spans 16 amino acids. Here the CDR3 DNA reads TGTGCCAGCAGCCAAGGCGGTACCTCGAACACCGGGGAGCTGTTTTTT. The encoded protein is CASSQGGTSNTGELFF.

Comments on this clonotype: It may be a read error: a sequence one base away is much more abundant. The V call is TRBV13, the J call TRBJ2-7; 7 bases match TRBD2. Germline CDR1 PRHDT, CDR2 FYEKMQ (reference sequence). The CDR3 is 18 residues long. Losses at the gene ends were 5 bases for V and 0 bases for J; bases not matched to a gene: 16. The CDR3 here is CASSQLEVTGGPSYEQYF. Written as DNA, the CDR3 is TGTGCCAGCAGCCAGCTTGAGGTAACGGGGGGTCCCTCCTACGAGCAGTACTTC.

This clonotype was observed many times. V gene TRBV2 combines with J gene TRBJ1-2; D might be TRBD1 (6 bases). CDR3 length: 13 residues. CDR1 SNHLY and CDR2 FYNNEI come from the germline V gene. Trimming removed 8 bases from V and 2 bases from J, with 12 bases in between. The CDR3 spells CASDPGVNYGYTF. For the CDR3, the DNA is TGTGCCAGCGACCCAGGGGTAAACTATGGCTACACCTTC.

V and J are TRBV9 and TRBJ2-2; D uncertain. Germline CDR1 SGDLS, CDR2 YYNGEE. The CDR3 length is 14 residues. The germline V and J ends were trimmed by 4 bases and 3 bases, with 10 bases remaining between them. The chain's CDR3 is CASSRDGYTGELFF. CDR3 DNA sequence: TGTGCCAGCAGCCGCGACGGGTACACCGGGGAGCTGTTTTTT.

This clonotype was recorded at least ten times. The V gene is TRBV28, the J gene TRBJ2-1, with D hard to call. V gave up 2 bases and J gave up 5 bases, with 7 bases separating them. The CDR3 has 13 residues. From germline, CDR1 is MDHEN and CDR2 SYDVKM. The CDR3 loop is CASSLDGHNEQFF. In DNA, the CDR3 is TGTGCCAGCAGTTTAGACGGGCACAATGAGCAGTTCTTC.

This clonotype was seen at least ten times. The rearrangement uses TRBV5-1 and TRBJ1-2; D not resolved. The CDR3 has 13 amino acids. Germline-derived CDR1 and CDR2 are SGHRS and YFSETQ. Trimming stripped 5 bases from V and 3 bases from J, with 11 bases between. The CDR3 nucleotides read TGCGCCAGCAGACTCCAGGTGGACTATGGCTACACCTTC. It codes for CASRLQVDYGYTF.

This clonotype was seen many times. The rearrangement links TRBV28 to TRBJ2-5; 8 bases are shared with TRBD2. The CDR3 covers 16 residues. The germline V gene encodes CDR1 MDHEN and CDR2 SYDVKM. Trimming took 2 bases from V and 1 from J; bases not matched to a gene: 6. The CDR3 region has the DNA TGTGCCAGCAGTTTAAGAAGCGGGAGCCTCCAAGAGACCCAGTACTTC. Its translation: CASSLRSGSLQETQYF.

CDR3 sequence (DNA): TGTGCCACCAGCAGAGCACCGGGGGGGGACCAGCCCCAGCATTTT. Translating it yields CATSRAPGGDQPQHF. This chain connects TRBV15 to TRBJ1-5, with a possible D match to TRBD1 (5 bases). V was trimmed by 1 base and J by 7 bases, leaving 14 bases between them. This CDR3 is 15 amino acids long. Per germline, CDR1 LNHNV and CDR2 YYDKDF (reference sequence). The full variable domain, in which reference TRBV15 and TRBJ1-5 provide the parts outside the CDR3, is DAMVIQNPRYQVTQFGKPVTLSCSQTLNHNVMYWYQQKSSQAPKLLFHYYDKDFNNEADTPDNFQSRRPNTSFCFLDIRSPGLGDTAMYLCATSRAPGGDQPQHFGDGTRLSIL.

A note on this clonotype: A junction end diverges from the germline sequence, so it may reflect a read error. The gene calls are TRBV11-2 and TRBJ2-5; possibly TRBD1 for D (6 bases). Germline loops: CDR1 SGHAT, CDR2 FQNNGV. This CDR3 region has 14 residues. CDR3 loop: CASSSTDSFYEQHF. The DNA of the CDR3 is TGTGCCAGCAGCTCCACGGACAGTTTTTACGAGCAGCACTTC.

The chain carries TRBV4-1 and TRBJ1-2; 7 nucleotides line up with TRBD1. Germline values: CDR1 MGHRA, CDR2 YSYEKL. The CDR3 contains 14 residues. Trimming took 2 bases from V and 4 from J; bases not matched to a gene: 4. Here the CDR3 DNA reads TGCGCCAGCAGCCAACCCCGGGACAGCTATGGCTACACCTTC. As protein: CASSQPRDSYGYTF.

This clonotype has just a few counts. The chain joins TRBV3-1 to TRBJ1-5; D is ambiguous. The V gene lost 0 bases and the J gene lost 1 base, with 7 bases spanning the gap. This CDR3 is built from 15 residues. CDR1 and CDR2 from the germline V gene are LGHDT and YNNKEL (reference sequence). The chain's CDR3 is CASSQEVNSNQPQHF. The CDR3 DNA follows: TGTGCCAGCAGCCAAGAGGTTAACAGCAATCAGCCCCAGCATTTT.

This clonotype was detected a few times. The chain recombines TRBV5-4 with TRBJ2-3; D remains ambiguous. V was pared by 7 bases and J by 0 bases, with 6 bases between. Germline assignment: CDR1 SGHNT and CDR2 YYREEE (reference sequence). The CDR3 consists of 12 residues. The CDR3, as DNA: TGTGCCAGCCAGGATAGCACAGATACGCAGTATTTT. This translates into CASQDSTDTQYF. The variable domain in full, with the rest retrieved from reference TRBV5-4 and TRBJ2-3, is ETGVTQSPTHLIKTRGQQVTLRCSSQSGHNTVSWYQQALGQGPQFIFQYYREEENGRGNFPPRFSGLQFPNYSSELNVNALELDDSALYLCASQDSTDTQYFGPGTRLTVL.

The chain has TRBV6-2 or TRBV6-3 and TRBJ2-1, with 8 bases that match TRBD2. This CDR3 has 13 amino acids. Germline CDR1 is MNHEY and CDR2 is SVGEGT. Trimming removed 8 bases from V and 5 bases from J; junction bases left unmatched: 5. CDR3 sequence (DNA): TGTGCCAGCGGGACTAGGACCCACAATGAGCAGTTCTTC. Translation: CASGTRTHNEQFF.

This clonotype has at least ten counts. CDR3 nucleotide sequence: TGTGCCAGCAGTCCCCATTCCGGGAGTAATTCACCCCTCCACTTT. This encodes CASSPHSGSNSPLHF. This chain connects TRBV6-1 to TRBJ1-6; D is unclear. CDR3 length equals 15 residues. Deletions cut 5 bases from V and 6 bases from J, with 14 bases between. Per germline, CDR1 MNHNS and CDR2 SASEGT.

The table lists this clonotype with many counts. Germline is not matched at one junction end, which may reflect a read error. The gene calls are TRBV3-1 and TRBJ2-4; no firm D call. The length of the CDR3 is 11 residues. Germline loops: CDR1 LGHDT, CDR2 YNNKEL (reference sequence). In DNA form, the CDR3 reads TGTGCCAGCAGCGCCACAAACATTCAGTACTTC. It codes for CASSATNIQYF.